Sequencing of this T cell receptor beta chain was carried out in a study of identifying expanded T cells in peripheral blood. Healthy donors had no documented immune events, such as infections, while sampled. Whole-study findings and limits: Over two and four weeks, about 15 and 19 clones changed, versus more than 1 between replicates.

Clones were read by immunoSEQ multiplex PCR, and TCRdb kept only the in-frame ones, dropping some. The sample consists of more than 95,000 clones, approximately 80% of them appearing once. On this clone itself: The antigen is unknown.

The V gene end was trimmed by 0 bases and the J gene end by 3 bases; junction bases not matched to a gene: 2. CDR3 length: 15 residues. Sequenced input: blood. The TCR sequence derives from a person aged 18 to 75 in good health. V usage is TRBV23-1 and J usage is TRBJ2-5, with 9 bases matching TRBD1. TRBV23-1 is flagged as an ORF with uncertain function. The CDR3 loop reads CASSQSRTGEETQYF. In nucleotides, the CDR3 is TGCGCCAGCAGTCAATCGAGGACAGGGGAAGAGACCCAGTACTTC.